This T cell receptor (beta chain) came from a study of response to subunit inactivated influenza vaccine. The CDR3 runs 14 residues. The V gene lost 1 base and the J gene lost 4 bases, with 9 bases spanning the gap. CDR1 is SGHTA, CDR2 FQGNSA, per germline. Each CDR3 protein is one row after TCRdb ran MiXCR on the RT-PCR reads. The sample records under 850,000 distinct CDR3 sequences, around 20% being singletons. This chain links TRBV7-2 with TRBJ2-3; no firm D call. The sequences come from PBMCs from blood, collected roughly 5 days after vaccination. This TCR was recovered from a man aged 45-65 years who received an inactivated influenza vaccine. DNA of the CDR3: TGTGCCAGCAGCTTAGGCTTTGTGGCAGATACGCAGTATTTT. Translated, it gives CASSLGFVADTQYF.